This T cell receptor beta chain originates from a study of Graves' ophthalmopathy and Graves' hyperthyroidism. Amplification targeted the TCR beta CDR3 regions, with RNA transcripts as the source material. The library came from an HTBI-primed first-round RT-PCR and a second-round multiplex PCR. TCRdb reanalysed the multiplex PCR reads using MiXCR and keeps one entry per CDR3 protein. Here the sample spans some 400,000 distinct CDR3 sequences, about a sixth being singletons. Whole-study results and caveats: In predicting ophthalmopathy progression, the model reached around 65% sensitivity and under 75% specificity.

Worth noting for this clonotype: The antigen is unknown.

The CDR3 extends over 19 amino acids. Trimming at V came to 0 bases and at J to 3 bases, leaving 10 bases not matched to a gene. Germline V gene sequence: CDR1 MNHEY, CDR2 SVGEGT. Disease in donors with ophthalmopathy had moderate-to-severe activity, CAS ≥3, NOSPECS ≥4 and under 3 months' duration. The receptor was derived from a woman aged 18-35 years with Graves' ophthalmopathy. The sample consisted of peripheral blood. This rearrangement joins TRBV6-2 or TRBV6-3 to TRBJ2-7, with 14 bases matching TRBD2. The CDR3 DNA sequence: TGTGCCAGCAGTTACTCGGGAGGCAGGACTAGCGGGAGGATCTACGAGCAGTACTTC. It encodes CASSYSGGRTSGRIYEQYF.